This TCR beta chain was profiled in a study of T cell responses to AZD1222 COVID-19 vaccine. Study observations and caveats: Only after the peak T cell response were repertoires sampled.

TCRdb's table, derived via immunoSEQ multiplex PCR, lists solely in-frame clones and lacks some. This sample carries 100,000 to 150,000 clones, about 93% of them seen once, and the ten largest clones take 6% to 7%. About this clone: The antigen is not known.

The germline V gene has CDR1 SGHAT and CDR2 FQNNGV. CDR3 length: 17 amino acids. Trimming took 0 bases from V and 0 from J, leaving 14 bases between them. The starting material was peripheral blood, obtained on day 0 of AZD1222 vaccination. The chain recombines TRBV11-2 with TRBJ1-1; tentative D call: TRBD1 (5 bases). The receptor's source is an adult in good health. CDR3 residues: CASSLDLLRGVNTEAFF. In nucleotides, the CDR3 is TGTGCCAGCAGCTTAGACCTTTTGAGGGGAGTGAACACTGAAGCTTTCTTT.